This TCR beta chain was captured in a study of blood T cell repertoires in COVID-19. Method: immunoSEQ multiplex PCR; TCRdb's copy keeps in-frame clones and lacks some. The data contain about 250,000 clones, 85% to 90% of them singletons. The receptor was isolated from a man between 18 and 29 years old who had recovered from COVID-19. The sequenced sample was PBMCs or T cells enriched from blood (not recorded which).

CDR3 sequence: CASSFGTAWSTDTQYF. In DNA form, the CDR3 reads TGTGCCAGCAGTTTCGGGACAGCCTGGAGCACAGATACGCAGTATTTT. V is TRBV27 and J is TRBJ2-3; 7 nucleotides agree with TRBD1. The CDR3 has 16 residues. V lost 3 bases and J lost 0; bases outside the gene matches: 6. Germline lookup yields CDR1 MNHEY and CDR2 SMNVEV (reference sequence).